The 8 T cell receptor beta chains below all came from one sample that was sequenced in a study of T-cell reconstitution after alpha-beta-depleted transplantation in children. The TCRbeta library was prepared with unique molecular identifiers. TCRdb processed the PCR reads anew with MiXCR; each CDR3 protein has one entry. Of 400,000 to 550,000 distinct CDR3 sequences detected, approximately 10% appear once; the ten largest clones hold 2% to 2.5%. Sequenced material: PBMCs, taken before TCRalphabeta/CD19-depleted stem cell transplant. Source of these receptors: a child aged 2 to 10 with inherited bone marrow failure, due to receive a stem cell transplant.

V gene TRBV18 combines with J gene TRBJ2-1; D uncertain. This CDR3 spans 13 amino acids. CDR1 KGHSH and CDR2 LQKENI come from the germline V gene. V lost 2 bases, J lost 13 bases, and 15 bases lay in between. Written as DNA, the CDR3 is TGTGCCAGCTCACCAGAGCAGGTGACTTTTCAGTTCTTC. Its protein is CASSPEQVTFQFF.

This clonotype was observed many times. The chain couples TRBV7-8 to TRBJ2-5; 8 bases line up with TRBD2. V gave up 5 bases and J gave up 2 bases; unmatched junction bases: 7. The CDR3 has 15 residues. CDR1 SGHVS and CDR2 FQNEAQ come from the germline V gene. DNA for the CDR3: TGTGCCAGCAGCCAGTTGTCTAGCGGGCAAGAGACCCAGTACTTC. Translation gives CASSQLSSGQETQYF.

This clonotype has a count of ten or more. CDR3 nucleotide sequence: TGTGCCAGCAGCTTCTCAGGGCTCATGAACACTGAAGCTTTCTTT. It is translated as CASSFSGLMNTEAFF. The V and J genes are TRBV7-2 and TRBJ1-1; possibly TRBD1 for D (5 bases). Deletions cut 3 bases from V and 0 bases from J, with 11 bases between. Germline CDR1 reads SGHTA; CDR2 reads FQGNSA. The CDR3 is made up of 15 amino acids.

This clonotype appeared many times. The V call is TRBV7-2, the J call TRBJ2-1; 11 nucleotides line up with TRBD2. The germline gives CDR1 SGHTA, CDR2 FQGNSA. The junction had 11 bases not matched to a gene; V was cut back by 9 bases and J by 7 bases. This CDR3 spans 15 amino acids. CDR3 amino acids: CASSLLAGEYNEQFF. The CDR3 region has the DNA TGTGCCAGTAGTTTACTAGCGGGAGAGTATAATGAGCAGTTCTTC.

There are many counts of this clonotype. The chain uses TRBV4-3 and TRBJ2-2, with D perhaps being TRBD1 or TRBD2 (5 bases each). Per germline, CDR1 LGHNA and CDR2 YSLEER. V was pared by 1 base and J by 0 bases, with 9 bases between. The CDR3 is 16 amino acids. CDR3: CASSQGGNPNTGELFF. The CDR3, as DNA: TGCGCCAGCAGCCAAGGGGGGAATCCGAACACCGGGGAGCTGTTTTTT.

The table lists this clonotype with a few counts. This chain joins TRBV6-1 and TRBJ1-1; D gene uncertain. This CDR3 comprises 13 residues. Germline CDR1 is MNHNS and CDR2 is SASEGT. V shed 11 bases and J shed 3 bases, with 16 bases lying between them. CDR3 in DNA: TGTGCCTCCTACCTAGGGTACGACACTGAAGCTTTCTTT. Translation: CASYLGYDTEAFF.

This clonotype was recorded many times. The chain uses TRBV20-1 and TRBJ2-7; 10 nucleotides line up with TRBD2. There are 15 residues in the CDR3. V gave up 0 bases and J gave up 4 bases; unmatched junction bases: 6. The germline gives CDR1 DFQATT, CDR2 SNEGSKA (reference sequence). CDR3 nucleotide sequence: TGCAGTGCTAGAGATCTAGCGGGAGTCGATTACGAGCAGTACTTC. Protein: CSARDLAGVDYEQYF.

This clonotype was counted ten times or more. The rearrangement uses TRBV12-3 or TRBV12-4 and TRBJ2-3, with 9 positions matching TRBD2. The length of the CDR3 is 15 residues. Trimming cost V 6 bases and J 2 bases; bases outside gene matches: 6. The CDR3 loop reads CASSRLAGHTDTQYF. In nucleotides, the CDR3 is TGTGCCAGCAGCCGGCTAGCGGGGCACACAGATACGCAGTATTTT.